This is a list of T cell receptor beta chains from one sample in a study of cytomegalovirus exposure and HLA in healthy donors. TCRdb keeps only in-frame clones here, not all; method: immunoSEQ multiplex PCR. The sample carries about 200,000 clones, around 79% recorded once. Sequencing was done on a sample of PBMCs. The receptors shown here come from a male donor in good health and CMV-seropositive. Both conserved end residues are part of each CDR3. D genes are given only for firm matches. A row's size may be missing; if present it is once, few, many or a size class.

d_call: NA; clone_size: once; j_call: TRBJ2-5; v_call: TRBV7-2; cdr3_nt: TGTGCCAGCAGCTTTGGGAGTGGGCAAGAGACCCAGTACTTC; cdr3_aa: CASSFGSGQETQYF
d_call: TRBD1; clone_size: NA; j_call: TRBJ1-2; v_call: TRBV19; cdr3_nt: TGTGCCAGTAGGGACTCCGGGACAGGGTTGCCCTCTGGCTACACCTTC; cdr3_aa: CASRDSGTGLPSGYTF
d_call: NA; clone_size: NA; j_call: TRBJ2-7; v_call: TRBV7-8; cdr3_nt: TGTGCCAGCAGCCCTACCTACGAGCAGTACTTC; cdr3_aa: CASSPTYEQYF
d_call: NA; clone_size: NA; j_call: TRBJ2-3; v_call: TRBV7-2; cdr3_nt: TGTGCCAGCAGCCCCAGCGGCAGCGGGCAGTATTTT; cdr3_aa: CASSPSGSGQYF
d_call: TRBD1; clone_size: NA; j_call: TRBJ1-4; v_call: TRBV6-5; cdr3_nt: TGTGCCAGCAGTTCCGGGACAGGGATTAATGAAAAACTGTTTTTT; cdr3_aa: CASSSGTGINEKLFF
d_call: NA; clone_size: NA; j_call: TRBJ2-3; v_call: TRBV7-9; cdr3_nt: TGTGCCAGCAGCTTAGCAAGGGGAAGCACAGATACGCAGTATTTT; cdr3_aa: CASSLARGSTDTQYF
d_call: TRBD1; clone_size: few; j_call: TRBJ2-7; v_call: TRBV7-2; cdr3_nt: TGTGCCAGCAGCTTAAGAGACAGGGGGCAGTACTTC; cdr3_aa: CASSLRDRGQYF
d_call: TRBD1; clone_size: NA; j_call: TRBJ1-1; v_call: TRBV5-1; cdr3_nt: TGCGCCAGCAGCTTACGGGACAGGGGGACTTTCTTT; cdr3_aa: CASSLRDRGTFF
d_call: TRBD1; clone_size: few; j_call: TRBJ1-2; v_call: TRBV28; cdr3_nt: TGTGCCAGCAGCCTTGACAGGGTCGAAGGCTACACCTTC; cdr3_aa: CASSLDRVEGYTF
d_call: NA; clone_size: NA; j_call: TRBJ1-1; v_call: TRBV14; cdr3_nt: TGTGCCAGCAGCCGAGGACAGCAGAACACTGAAGCTTTCTTT; cdr3_aa: CASSRGQQNTEAFF
d_call: NA; clone_size: NA; j_call: TRBJ2-2; v_call: TRBV14; cdr3_nt: TGTGCCAGCAGCCTCACTATAGGCGGGGAGCTGTTTTTT; cdr3_aa: CASSLTIGGELFF
d_call: NA; clone_size: NA; j_call: TRBJ1-2; v_call: TRBV18; cdr3_nt: TGTGCCAGCTCACCGGTAGACTATGGCTACACCTTC; cdr3_aa: CASSPVDYGYTF
d_call: NA; clone_size: few; j_call: TRBJ1-2; v_call: TRBV6-5; cdr3_nt: TGTGCCAGCAGGGAAACTTTGGACAGTAACTATGGCTACACCTTC; cdr3_aa: CASRETLDSNYGYTF
d_call: NA; clone_size: NA; j_call: TRBJ2-1; v_call: TRBV29-1; cdr3_nt: TGCAGCGTTCCCCATGCCTACGCAACCTACAATGAGCAGTTCTTC; cdr3_aa: CSVPHAYATYNEQFF
d_call: NA; clone_size: NA; j_call: TRBJ2-5; v_call: TRBV6-6; cdr3_nt: TGTGCCAGCAGTTCCCTCCTGGTAGAGCAGTACTTC; cdr3_aa: CASSSLLVEQYF
d_call: NA; clone_size: NA; j_call: TRBJ1-4; v_call: TRBV7-3; cdr3_nt: TGTGCCAGCAGCGAAGGGGCTGCAACTAATGAAAAACTGTTTTTT; cdr3_aa: CASSEGAATNEKLFF
d_call: NA; clone_size: NA; j_call: TRBJ2-2; v_call: TRBV30; cdr3_nt: TGTGCCTGGAGCGACTACACCGGGGAGCTGTTTTTT; cdr3_aa: CAWSDYTGELFF
d_call: NA; clone_size: NA; j_call: TRBJ2-7; v_call: TRBV30; cdr3_nt: TGTGCCTGGACCGCTCAATGGAGGCAGTACTTC; cdr3_aa: CAWTAQWRQYF
d_call: NA; clone_size: few; j_call: TRBJ2-5; v_call: TRBV18; cdr3_nt: TGTGCCAGCTCACCAGTGGGCGAGGGGACCCAGTACTTC; cdr3_aa: CASSPVGEGTQYF
d_call: NA; clone_size: NA; j_call: TRBJ2-3; v_call: TRBV4-2; cdr3_nt: TGTGCCAGCAGCCAAGCTATCAGCACAGATACGCAGTATTTT; cdr3_aa: CASSQAISTDTQYF
d_call: TRBD2; clone_size: NA; j_call: TRBJ2-1; v_call: TRBV7-9; cdr3_nt: TGTGCCAGCAGCTCCCCGGGGGGGCAATACAATGAGCAGTTCTTC; cdr3_aa: CASSSPGGQYNEQFF
d_call: NA; clone_size: once; j_call: TRBJ1-1; v_call: TRBV19; cdr3_nt: TGTGCCAGTAGTAAATACAGGGAAGTGACTGAAGCTTTCTTT; cdr3_aa: CASSKYREVTEAFF
d_call: NA; clone_size: NA; j_call: TRBJ1-2; v_call: TRBV7-2; cdr3_nt: TGTGCCAGCAGCCTGGGCCTGGGGTGGAGGGCGGGCTACACCTTC; cdr3_aa: CASSLGLGWRAGYTF
d_call: NA; clone_size: NA; j_call: TRBJ1-1; v_call: TRBV6-6; cdr3_nt: TGTGCCAGCAGTTACATTCAGGGTGACACTGAAGCTTTCTTT; cdr3_aa: CASSYIQGDTEAFF
d_call: TRBD1; clone_size: NA; j_call: TRBJ2-7; v_call: TRBV14; cdr3_nt: TGTGCCAGCAGCCGGGGACAGGGTTATTCCCCAGCGCAGTACTTC; cdr3_aa: CASSRGQGYSPAQYF
d_call: TRBD2; clone_size: NA; j_call: TRBJ2-3; v_call: TRBV9; cdr3_nt: TGTGCCAGCAGCGAGCCCACGGGTGGGGGAGGGGTTCGGGATACGCAGTATTTT; cdr3_aa: CASSEPTGGGGVRDTQYF
d_call: NA; clone_size: NA; j_call: TRBJ2-7; v_call: TRBV6-1; cdr3_nt: TGTGCCAGCAGGGGCCCCAAGGTCTACGAGCAGTACTTC; cdr3_aa: CASRGPKVYEQYF
d_call: NA; clone_size: NA; j_call: TRBJ1-2; v_call: TRBV19; cdr3_nt: TGTGCCAGTAGCACCGAACTCCAGGTTGAGGGGGTGGCTGGCTACACCTTC; cdr3_aa: CASSTELQVEGVAGYTF
d_call: NA; clone_size: NA; j_call: TRBJ1-1; v_call: TRBV25-1; cdr3_nt: TGTGCCAGCAGTGATGCAGGGTCGGGCACTGAAGCTTTCTTT; cdr3_aa: CASSDAGSGTEAFF
d_call: TRBD1; clone_size: NA; j_call: TRBJ1-1; v_call: TRBV2; cdr3_nt: TGTGCCAGCAGTTCCCCCGGACAGGGAATGAACACTGAAGCTTTCTTT; cdr3_aa: CASSSPGQGMNTEAFF
d_call: NA; clone_size: NA; j_call: TRBJ2-3; v_call: TRBV4-1; cdr3_nt: TGCGCCAGCAGCGCCCAGGGCACAGATACGCAGTATTTT; cdr3_aa: CASSAQGTDTQYF
d_call: TRBD2; clone_size: NA; j_call: TRBJ2-7; v_call: TRBV27; cdr3_nt: TGTGCCAGCAGTTTATACTCTAGCGGCCGCTACGAGCAGTACTTC; cdr3_aa: CASSLYSSGRYEQYF
d_call: NA; clone_size: NA; j_call: TRBJ2-1; v_call: TRBV7-2; cdr3_nt: TGTGCCAGCAGCTTTTCTCCTCAGGAGCAGTTCTTC; cdr3_aa: CASSFSPQEQFF
d_call: NA; clone_size: few; j_call: TRBJ1-5; v_call: TRBV27; cdr3_nt: TGTGCCAGCAGCCCAGGGAGCAATCAGCCCCAGCATTTT; cdr3_aa: CASSPGSNQPQHF
d_call: NA; clone_size: NA; j_call: TRBJ1-3; v_call: TRBV9; cdr3_nt: TGTGCCAGCAGCGATCGGGGGAGCTCTGGAAACACCATATATTTT; cdr3_aa: CASSDRGSSGNTIYF
d_call: NA; clone_size: NA; j_call: TRBJ2-7; v_call: TRBV7-2; cdr3_nt: TGTGCCAGCAGCTTAACGAGGGACATCTCCTACGAGCAGTACTTC; cdr3_aa: CASSLTRDISYEQYF
d_call: NA; clone_size: once; j_call: TRBJ2-5; v_call: TRBV18; cdr3_nt: TGTGCCAGCTCACCACCGGGCGGGGAGACAAGAGAGACCCAGTACTTC; cdr3_aa: CASSPPGGETRETQYF
d_call: NA; clone_size: NA; j_call: TRBJ1-6; v_call: TRBV4-2; cdr3_nt: TGTGCCAGCAGCCAGGTTGAGGGGGAACCTAATTCACCCCTCCACTTT; cdr3_aa: CASSQVEGEPNSPLHF
d_call: TRBD1; clone_size: NA; j_call: TRBJ1-2; v_call: TRBV9; cdr3_nt: TGTGCCAGCAGCTTTCGGACAGGCGGGTACTATGGCTACACCTTC; cdr3_aa: CASSFRTGGYYGYTF
d_call: NA; clone_size: few; j_call: TRBJ1-4; v_call: TRBV20-1; cdr3_nt: TGCAGTGCCTTAAATGAAAAACTGTTTTTT; cdr3_aa: CSALNEKLFF
d_call: TRBD1; clone_size: NA; j_call: TRBJ1-1; v_call: TRBV6-1; cdr3_nt: TGTGCCAGCAGAGAGACAGGGGGTTCGACTGAAGCTTTCTTT; cdr3_aa: CASRETGGSTEAFF
d_call: NA; clone_size: NA; j_call: TRBJ2-7; v_call: TRBV28; cdr3_nt: TGTGCCAGCAGTTTTCCAGGGGACGAGCAGTACTTC; cdr3_aa: CASSFPGDEQYF
d_call: TRBD1; clone_size: NA; j_call: TRBJ1-3; v_call: TRBV10-3; cdr3_nt: TGTGCCCTGAGCCAGGACAGGGGCCAAAGAATCTCTGGAAACACCATATATTTT; cdr3_aa: CALSQDRGQRISGNTIYF
d_call: NA; clone_size: NA; j_call: TRBJ2-2; v_call: TRBV19; cdr3_nt: TGTGCCAGTAGTATAGTCGGACTGCAGAACACCGGGGAGCTGTTTTTT; cdr3_aa: CASSIVGLQNTGELFF
d_call: TRBD1; clone_size: NA; j_call: TRBJ1-6; v_call: TRBV19; cdr3_nt: TGTGCCAGTAGTATACGGAGGGGGCCAAGTCTTAATTCACCCCTCCACTTT; cdr3_aa: CASSIRRGPSLNSPLHF
d_call: NA; clone_size: NA; j_call: TRBJ2-7; v_call: TRBV5-6; cdr3_nt: TGTGCCAGCAGCGCTACCCAGGGGAGCGAGCAGTACTTC; cdr3_aa: CASSATQGSEQYF
d_call: TRBD2; clone_size: NA; j_call: TRBJ2-2; v_call: TRBV7-3; cdr3_nt: TGTGCCAGCAGCTTAGGACTAGCGGAGACCGGGGAGCTGTTTTTT; cdr3_aa: CASSLGLAETGELFF
d_call: NA; clone_size: NA; j_call: TRBJ1-2; v_call: TRBV6-1; cdr3_nt: TGTGCCAGCAGTGAAGAGGGGTACTATGGCTACACCTTC; cdr3_aa: CASSEEGYYGYTF
d_call: NA; clone_size: once; j_call: TRBJ1-1; v_call: TRBV5-5; cdr3_nt: TGTGCCAGCAGCTCCGGACACCTGAACACTGAAGCTTTCTTT; cdr3_aa: CASSSGHLNTEAFF